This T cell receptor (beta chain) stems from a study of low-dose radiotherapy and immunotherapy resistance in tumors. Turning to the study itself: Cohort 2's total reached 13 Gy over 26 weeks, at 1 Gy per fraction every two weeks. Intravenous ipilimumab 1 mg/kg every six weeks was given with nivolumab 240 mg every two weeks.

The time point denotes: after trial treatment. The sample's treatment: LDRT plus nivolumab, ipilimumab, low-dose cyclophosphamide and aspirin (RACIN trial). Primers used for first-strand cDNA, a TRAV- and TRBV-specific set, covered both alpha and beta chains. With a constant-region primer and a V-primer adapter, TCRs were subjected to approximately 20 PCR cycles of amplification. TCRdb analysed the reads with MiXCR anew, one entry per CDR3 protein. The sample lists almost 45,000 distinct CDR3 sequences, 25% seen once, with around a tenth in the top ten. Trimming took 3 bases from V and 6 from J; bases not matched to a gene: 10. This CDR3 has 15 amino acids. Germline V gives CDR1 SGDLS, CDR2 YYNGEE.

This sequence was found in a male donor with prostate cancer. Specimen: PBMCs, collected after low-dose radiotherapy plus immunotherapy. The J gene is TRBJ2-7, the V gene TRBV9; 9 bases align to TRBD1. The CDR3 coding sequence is TGTGCCAGCAGCGCAGCCGGGACAGGGCGGGTCGAGCAGTACTTC. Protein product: CASSAAGTGRVEQYF. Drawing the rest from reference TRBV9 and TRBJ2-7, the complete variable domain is DSGVTQTPKHLITATGQRVTLRCSPRSGDLSVYWYQQSLDQGLQFLIQYYNGEERAKGNILERFSAQQFPDLHSELNLSSLELGDSALYFCASSAAGTGRVEQYFGPGTRLTVT.